This T cell receptor beta chain was identified during a study of T cell clonality in common variable immunodeficiency. V lost 7 bases and J 8 bases, leaving 17 bases between the germline ends. The CDR3 totals 14 residues. Germline V lookup: CDR1 SNHLY, CDR2 FYNNEI. CVID subjects had received replacement immunoglobulin for at least one year. This clone has more than one count but fewer than ten. Its specificity is not known. The CDR3 goes on 3 residues after the read ends, and that part is filled in from the germline J gene. Sequencing input was equivalent genomic DNA from CVID and controls. This table comes from immunoSEQ multiplex PCR, and its TCRdb copy is limited to in-frame clones, with some not included. This sample has about 26,000 clones, each found more than once. Whole-study findings and limits: Fewer deletions and N-nucleotide insertions were reportedly seen in common variable immunodeficiency TCR beta sequences. CVID subjects showed higher TCRbeta clonality than healthy controls. Shared TCRbeta clones were fewer between CVID subjects than controls.

The chain employs TRBV2 and TRBJ1-4; D perhaps matches TRBD1 (5 bases). Sequenced sample: peripheral blood mononuclear cells. The sequence was collected from a human donor with common variable immunodeficiency. CDR3 DNA, as far as it was read: TGTGCCAGCATGGCAAACGAGGGGAAGGAAAAA. Translated: CASMANEGKEK. The CDR3, in full, reads CASMANEGKEKLFF.